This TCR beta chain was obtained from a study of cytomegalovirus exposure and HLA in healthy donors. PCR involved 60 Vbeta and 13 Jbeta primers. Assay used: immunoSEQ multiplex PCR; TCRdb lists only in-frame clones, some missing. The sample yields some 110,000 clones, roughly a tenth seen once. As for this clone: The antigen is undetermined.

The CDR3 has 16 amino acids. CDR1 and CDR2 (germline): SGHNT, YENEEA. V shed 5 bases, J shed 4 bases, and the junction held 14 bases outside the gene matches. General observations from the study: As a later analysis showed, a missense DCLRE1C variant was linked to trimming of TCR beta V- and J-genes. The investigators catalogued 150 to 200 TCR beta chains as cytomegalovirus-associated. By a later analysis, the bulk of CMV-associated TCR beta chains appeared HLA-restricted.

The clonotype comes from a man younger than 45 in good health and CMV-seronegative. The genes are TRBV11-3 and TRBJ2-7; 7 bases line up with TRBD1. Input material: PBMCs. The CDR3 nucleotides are TGTGCCAGCAGCCGCACGACAGGGTCTTATAGGTACGAGCAGTACTTC. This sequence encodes CASSRTTGSYRYEQYF.